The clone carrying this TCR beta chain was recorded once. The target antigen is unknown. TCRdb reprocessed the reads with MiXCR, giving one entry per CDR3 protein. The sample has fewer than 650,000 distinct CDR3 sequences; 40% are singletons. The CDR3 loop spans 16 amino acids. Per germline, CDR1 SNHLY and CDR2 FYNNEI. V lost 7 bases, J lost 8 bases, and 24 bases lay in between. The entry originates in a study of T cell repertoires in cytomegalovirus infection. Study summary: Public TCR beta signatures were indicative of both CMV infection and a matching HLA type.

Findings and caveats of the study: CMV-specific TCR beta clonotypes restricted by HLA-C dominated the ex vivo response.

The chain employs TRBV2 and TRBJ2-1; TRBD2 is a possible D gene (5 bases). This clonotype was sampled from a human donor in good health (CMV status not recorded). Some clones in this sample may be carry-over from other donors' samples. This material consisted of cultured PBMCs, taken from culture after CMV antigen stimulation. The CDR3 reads CASIRIMPEGRDEQFF. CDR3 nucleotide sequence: TGTGCCAGCATCAGAATTATGCCCGAGGGTAGAGATGAGCAGTTCTTC.